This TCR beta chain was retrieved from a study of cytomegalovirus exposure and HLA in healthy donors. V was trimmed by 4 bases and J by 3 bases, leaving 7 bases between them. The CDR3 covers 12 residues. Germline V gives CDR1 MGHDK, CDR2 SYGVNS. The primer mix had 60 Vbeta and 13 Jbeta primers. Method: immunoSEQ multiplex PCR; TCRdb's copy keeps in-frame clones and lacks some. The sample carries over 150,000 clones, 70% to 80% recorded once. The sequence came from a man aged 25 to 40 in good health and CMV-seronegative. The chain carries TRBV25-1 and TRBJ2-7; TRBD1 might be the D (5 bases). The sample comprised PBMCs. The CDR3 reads CASSGTYYEQYF. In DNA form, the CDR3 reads TGTGCCAGCAGTGGGACATACTACGAGCAGTACTTC.